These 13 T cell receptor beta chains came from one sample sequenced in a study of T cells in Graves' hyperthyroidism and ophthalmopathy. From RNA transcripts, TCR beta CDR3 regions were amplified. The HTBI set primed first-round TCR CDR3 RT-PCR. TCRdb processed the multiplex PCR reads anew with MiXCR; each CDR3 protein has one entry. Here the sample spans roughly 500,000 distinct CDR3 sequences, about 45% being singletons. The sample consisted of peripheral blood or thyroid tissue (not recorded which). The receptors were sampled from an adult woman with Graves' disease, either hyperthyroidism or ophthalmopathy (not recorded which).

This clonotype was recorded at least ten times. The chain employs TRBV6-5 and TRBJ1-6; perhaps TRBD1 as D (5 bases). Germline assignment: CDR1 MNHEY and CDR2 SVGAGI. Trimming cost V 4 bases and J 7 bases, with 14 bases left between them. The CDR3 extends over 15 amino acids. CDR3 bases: TGTGCCAGCAGTTGGGACCTGAAATCCAATTCACCCCTCCACTTT. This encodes CASSWDLKSNSPLHF.

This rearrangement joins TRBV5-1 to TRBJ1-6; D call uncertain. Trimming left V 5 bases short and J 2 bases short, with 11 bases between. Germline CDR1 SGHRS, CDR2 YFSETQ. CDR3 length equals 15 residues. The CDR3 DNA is TGCGCCAGCAGTTTAGGCAGACCCTATAATTCACCCCTCCACTTT. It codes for CASSLGRPYNSPLHF.

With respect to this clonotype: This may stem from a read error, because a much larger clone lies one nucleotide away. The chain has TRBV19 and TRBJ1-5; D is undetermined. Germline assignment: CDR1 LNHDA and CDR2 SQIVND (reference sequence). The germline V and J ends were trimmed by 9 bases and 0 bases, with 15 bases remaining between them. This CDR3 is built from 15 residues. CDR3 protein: CASRPAFLSNQPQHF. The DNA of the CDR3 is TGTGCCAGCAGACCGGCGTTCCTTAGCAATCAGCCCCAGCATTTT.

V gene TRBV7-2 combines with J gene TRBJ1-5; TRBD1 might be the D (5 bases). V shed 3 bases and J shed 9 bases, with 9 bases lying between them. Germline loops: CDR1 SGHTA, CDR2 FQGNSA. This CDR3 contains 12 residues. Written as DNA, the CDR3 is TGTGCCAGCAGCTTCACGGGGGGGCCCCAGCATTTT. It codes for CASSFTGGPQHF.

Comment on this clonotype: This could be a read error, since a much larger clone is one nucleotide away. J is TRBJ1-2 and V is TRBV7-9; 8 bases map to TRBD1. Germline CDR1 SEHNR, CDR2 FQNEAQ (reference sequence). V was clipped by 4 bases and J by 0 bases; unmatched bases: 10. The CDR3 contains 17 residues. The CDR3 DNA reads TGTGCCAGCAGCTCGAGCGGGATGACAGGGGCTAACTATGGCTACACCTTC. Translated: CASSSSGMTGANYGYTF.

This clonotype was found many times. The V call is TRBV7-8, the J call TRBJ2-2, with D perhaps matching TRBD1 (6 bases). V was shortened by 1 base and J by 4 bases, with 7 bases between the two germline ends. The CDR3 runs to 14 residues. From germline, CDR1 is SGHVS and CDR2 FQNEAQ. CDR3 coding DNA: TGTGCCAGCAGCTTAGACAGGGCCACCGGGGAGCTGTTTTTT. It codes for CASSLDRATGELFF.

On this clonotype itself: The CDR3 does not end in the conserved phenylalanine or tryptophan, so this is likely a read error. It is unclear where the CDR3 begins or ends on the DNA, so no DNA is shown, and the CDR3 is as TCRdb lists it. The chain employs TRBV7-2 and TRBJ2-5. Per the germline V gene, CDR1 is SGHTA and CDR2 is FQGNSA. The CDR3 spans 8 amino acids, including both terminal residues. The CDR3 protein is CASSLGEL.

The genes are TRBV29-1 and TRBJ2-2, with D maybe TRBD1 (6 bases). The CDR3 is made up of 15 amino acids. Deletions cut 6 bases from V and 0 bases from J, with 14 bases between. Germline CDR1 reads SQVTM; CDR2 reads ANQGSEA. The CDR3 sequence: CSVVWGHANTGELFF. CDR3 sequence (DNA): TGCAGCGTGGTCTGGGGACACGCGAACACCGGGGAGCTGTTTTTT.

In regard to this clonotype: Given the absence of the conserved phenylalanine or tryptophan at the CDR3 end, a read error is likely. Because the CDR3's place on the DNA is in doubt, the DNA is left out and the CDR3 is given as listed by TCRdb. CDR3 amino acids: CASSISGTIDT. The chain links TRBV7-9 to TRBJ2-6; the table's D call TRBD2 went unverified against the DNA. The germline gives CDR1 SEHNR, CDR2 FQNEAQ (reference sequence). The CDR3 is 11 residues long, ends included.

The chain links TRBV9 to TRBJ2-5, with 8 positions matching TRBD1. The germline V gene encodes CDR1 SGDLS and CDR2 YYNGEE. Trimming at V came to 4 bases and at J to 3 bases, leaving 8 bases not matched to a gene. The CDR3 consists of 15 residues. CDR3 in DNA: TGTGCCAGCAGCCTTACAGGGGGGACGAAAGAGACCCAGTACTTC. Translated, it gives CASSLTGGTKETQYF.

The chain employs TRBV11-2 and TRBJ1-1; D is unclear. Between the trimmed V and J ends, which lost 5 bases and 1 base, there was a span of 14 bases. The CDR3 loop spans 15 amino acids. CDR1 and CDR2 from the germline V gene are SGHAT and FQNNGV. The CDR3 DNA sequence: TGTGCCAGCAGCCAAAAGCAATTGAGGAACACTGAAGCTTTCTTT. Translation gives CASSQKQLRNTEAFF.

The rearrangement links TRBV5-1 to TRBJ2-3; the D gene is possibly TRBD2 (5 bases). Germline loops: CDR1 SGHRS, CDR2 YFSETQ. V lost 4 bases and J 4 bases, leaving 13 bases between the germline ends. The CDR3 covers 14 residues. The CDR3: CASSLPDSADTQYF. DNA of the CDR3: TGCGCCAGCAGCCTTCCGGACTCAGCAGATACGCAGTATTTT.

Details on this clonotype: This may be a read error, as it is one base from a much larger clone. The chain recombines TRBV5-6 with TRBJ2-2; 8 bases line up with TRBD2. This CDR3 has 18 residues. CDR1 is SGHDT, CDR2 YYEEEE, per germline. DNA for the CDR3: TGTGCCAGCAGCCCAAGTAGCGGGAAAGCGTGGAACACCGGGGAGCTGTCTTTT. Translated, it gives CASSPSSGKAWNTGELSF.